Listed below are T cell receptor beta chains from one sample, sequenced in a study of regulatory T cells in long-lasting Graves disease. One entry per CDR3 protein results from TCRdb running MiXCR on the multiplex PCR reads. The table lists about 460,000 distinct CDR3 sequences, 22% of them singletons. Sequenced material: peripheral blood mononuclear cells (PBMCs), taken when the disease was refractory, from a patient treated with antithyroid drugs. The receptors stem from a female donor with Graves disease. Each CDR3 is given with its conserved first and last residue. The order of the fields is V gene, J gene, clone size, D gene, CDR3 protein, CDR3 DNA. D genes are given only for firm matches. Clone size appears in some rows only: once, few, many, or a class for an expanded clone.

>TRBV7-2|TRBJ2-3|.|TRBD2
CASSLGGTTNTDTQYF
TGTGCCAGCAGCTTAGGAGGGACTACCAACACAGATACGCAGTATTTT
>TRBV12-3/TRBV12-4|TRBJ1-2|many|.
CASSLQHYGYTF
TGTGCCAGCAGTTTACAGCATTATGGCTACACCTTC
>TRBV6-1|TRBJ2-2|.|TRBD2
CASHPGGVGTGELFF
TGTGCCAGCCACCCGGGGGGGGTCGGGACCGGGGAGCTGTTTTTT
>TRBV7-2|TRBJ1-5|.|.
CASSLVLQPQHF
TGTGCCAGCAGCTTAGTTTTGCAGCCCCAGCATTTT
>TRBV18|TRBJ1-1|few|.
CASSPGASADTEAFF
TGTGCCAGCTCACCAGGGGCGAGCGCGGACACTGAAGCTTTCTTT
>TRBV29-1|TRBJ1-1|.|.
CSVDNVLNTEAFF
TGCAGCGTTGATAACGTCCTGAACACTGAAGCTTTCTTT
>TRBV7-2|TRBJ1-1|few|.
CASSRTAAGLEAFF
TGTGCCAGCAGCAGAACAGCGGCGGGTTTGGAAGCTTTCTTT
>TRBV20-1|TRBJ2-7|few|.
CSARRGTYEQYF
TGCAGTGCTAGGAGAGGGACCTACGAGCAGTACTTC
>TRBV5-1|TRBJ2-7|many|TRBD1
CASSPGDRVVEQYF
TGCGCCAGCAGCCCAGGGGACAGGGTCGTCGAGCAGTACTTC
>TRBV7-2|TRBJ1-2|few|.
CASSLEGGGGAGKGGYTF
TGTGCCAGCAGCTTAGAGGGGGGAGGGGGTGCCGGAAAGGGTGGCTACACCTTC
>TRBV12-3/TRBV12-4|TRBJ2-7|many|TRBD1
CASTPGQGSHEQYF
TGTGCCAGCACCCCGGGACAGGGGTCCCACGAGCAGTACTTC
>TRBV7-2|TRBJ2-5|many|.
CASSLASRTQYF
TGTGCCAGCAGCTTAGCTAGTCGGACCCAGTACTTC
>TRBV14|TRBJ2-7|.|TRBD2
CASSQGASGGNEQYF
TGTGCCAGCAGCCAAGGGGCTAGCGGGGGAAACGAGCAGTACTTC
>TRBV19|TRBJ2-5|few|.
CASSTTGRLQETQYF
TGTGCCAGTAGTACGACAGGCCGCTTACAAGAGACCCAGTACTTC
>TRBV28|TRBJ1-5|many|.
CASSLFTGYSNQPQHF
TGTGCCAGCAGTTTATTTACGGGTTATAGCAATCAGCCCCAGCATTTT
>TRBV7-3|TRBJ2-1|.|TRBD2
CASSLTGGTSIGEQFF
TGTGCCAGCAGCTTAACGGGTGGGACTAGTATCGGGGAGCAGTTCTTC
>TRBV30|TRBJ2-5|few|TRBD1
CAWSADRVQETQYF
TGTGCCTGGAGTGCCGACAGGGTTCAAGAGACCCAGTACTTC
>TRBV7-2|TRBJ1-6|many|.
CASSLGGQRSPLHF
TGTGCCAGCAGCTTGGGGGGTCAGCGTTCACCCCTCCACTTT
>TRBV6-1|TRBJ2-2|.|TRBD1
CASSQGQRTGELFF
TGTGCCAGCAGTCAGGGACAGAGAACCGGGGAGCTGTTTTTT
>TRBV6-1|TRBJ1-4|many|TRBD1
CASSPRGQGDEKLFF
TGTGCCAGCAGCCCCAGGGGACAGGGAGATGAAAAACTGTTTTTT
>TRBV4-1|TRBJ1-2|few|.
CASSQAISGGSYGYTF
TGCGCCAGCAGCCAAGCAATCTCGGGGGGCAGCTATGGCTACACCTTC
>TRBV7-2|TRBJ2-7|many|.
CASSGPGSSYEQYF
TGTGCCAGCAGCGGCCCTGGGAGCTCCTACGAGCAGTACTTC
>TRBV3-1|TRBJ2-1|.|.
CASSRTNEQFF
TGTGCCAGCAGCCGGACCAATGAGCAGTTCTTC
>TRBV15|TRBJ1-5|few|TRBD1
CATSRDSGQGLQPQHF
TGTGCCACCAGCAGAGATAGTGGACAGGGGCTTCAGCCCCAGCATTTT
>TRBV6-5|TRBJ1-2|many|.
CASSYLGYHGYTF
TGTGCCAGCAGTTACTTGGGGTATCATGGCTACACCTTC
>TRBV29-1|TRBJ1-5|.|.
CSAGPLDQPQHF
TGCAGCGCAGGACCCCTGGATCAGCCCCAGCATTTT
>TRBV5-1|TRBJ1-2|many|.
CASSLEETYGYTF
TGCGCCAGCAGCTTGGAAGAAACCTATGGCTACACCTTC
>TRBV20-1|TRBJ2-7|.|.
CSALRQGQSYEQYF
TGCAGTGCCCTACGTCAGGGCCAATCCTACGAGCAGTACTTC
>TRBV29-1|TRBJ2-2|.|.
CSDRRNTGELFF
TGCAGCGATAGGAGAAACACCGGGGAGCTGTTTTTT
>TRBV3-1|TRBJ2-2|.|.
CASSQDMGWAGELFF
TGTGCCAGCAGCCAAGATATGGGTTGGGCCGGGGAGCTGTTTTTT
>TRBV7-3|TRBJ1-5|.|.
CASSLNGANGQPQHF
TGTGCCAGCAGCTTAAATGGGGCCAACGGGCAGCCCCAGCATTTT
>TRBV2|TRBJ1-5|many|.
CASSDSGSNQPQHF
TGTGCCAGCAGTGATAGCGGGTCCAATCAGCCCCAGCATTTT
>TRBV11-2|TRBJ1-3|few|TRBD1
CASSRDLGTGILDTIYF
TGTGCCAGCAGCAGGGACTTAGGGACAGGGATATTGGACACCATATATTTT
>TRBV28|TRBJ2-1|many|.
CASSTGKFVNEQFF
TGTGCCAGCTCTACAGGGAAGTTTGTGAATGAGCAGTTCTTC
>TRBV12-3/TRBV12-4|TRBJ2-7|few|.
CASSSVSPTYEQYF
TGTGCCAGCAGTTCTGTGTCCCCTACATACGAGCAGTACTTC
>TRBV6-5|TRBJ1-1|many|.
CASSYVSEGLNTEAFF
TGTGCCAGCAGTTACGTGTCTGAGGGACTCAACACTGAAGCTTTCTTT
>TRBV7-2|TRBJ2-7|many|TRBD2
CASSLVSGGQYF
TGTGCCAGCAGCTTAGTATCGGGAGGGCAGTACTTC
>TRBV7-3|TRBJ1-3|.|.
CASTWGARVGGGGNTIYF
TGTGCCAGCACCTGGGGGGCCCGAGTTGGGGGAGGTGGAAACACCATATATTTT
>TRBV28|TRBJ1-2|many|.
CASSPGGLFNYGYTF
TGTGCCAGCAGCCCCGGCGGGCTCTTTAACTATGGCTACACCTTC
>TRBV7-2|TRBJ1-1|few|.
CASGFEWNTEAFF
TGTGCCAGCGGTTTCGAGTGGAACACTGAAGCTTTCTTT
>TRBV11-2|TRBJ1-2|.|.
CASSLDNWIPINYGYTF
TGTGCCAGCAGCTTAGATAATTGGATCCCGATCAACTATGGCTACACCTTC
>TRBV3-1|TRBJ2-5|few|TRBD2
CASSQDGTSRETQYF
TGTGCCAGCAGCCAAGACGGGACTAGCAGGGAGACCCAGTACTTC
>TRBV20-1|TRBJ2-5|many|.
CSARRRGGETQYF
TGCAGTGCTAGACGCAGGGGGGGGGAGACCCAGTACTTC
>TRBV7-9|TRBJ2-7|.|TRBD1
CASSFWDSSYEQYF
TGTGCCAGCAGCTTTTGGGACAGCTCCTACGAGCAGTACTTC
>TRBV12-3/TRBV12-4|TRBJ1-1|many|.
CASSLGTRSNTEAFF
TGTGCCAGCAGTTTAGGGACCCGCTCGAACACTGAAGCTTTCTTT
>TRBV6-5|TRBJ2-5|many|.
CASSYSSSGYETQYF
TGTGCCAGCAGTTACTCGTCATCAGGGTACGAGACCCAGTACTTC
>TRBV29-1|TRBJ1-1|many|.
CSVEPGLNTEAFF
TGCAGCGTAGAACCCGGCTTGAACACTGAAGCTTTCTTT
>TRBV12-3/TRBV12-4|TRBJ2-5|many|.
CASRPTGETQYF
TGTGCCAGCAGGCCCACGGGGGAGACCCAGTACTTC
>TRBV11-1|TRBJ2-5|.|.
CASSYPGTSETQYF
TGTGCCAGCAGCTATCCCGGGACGTCGGAGACCCAGTACTTC
>TRBV2|TRBJ2-3|few|.
CASSVLATDTQYF
TGTGCCAGCAGTGTCCTAGCAACAGATACGCAGTATTTT
>TRBV7-2|TRBJ2-5|.|TRBD2
CASSLRGYEAGGHETQYF
TGTGCCAGCAGCTTAAGGGGCTACGAAGCGGGGGGGCACGAGACCCAGTACTTC
>TRBV7-2|TRBJ1-4|.|.
CASRPGGPLNEKLFF
TGTGCCAGCAGGCCGGGGGGGCCTCTTAATGAAAAACTGTTTTTT
>TRBV28|TRBJ2-5|many|.
CATIGDGETQYF
TGTGCTACCATAGGGGACGGGGAGACCCAGTACTTC
>TRBV27|TRBJ1-1|many|.
CASSPQPNTEAFF
TGTGCCAGCAGTCCTCAGCCGAACACTGAAGCTTTCTTT
>TRBV19|TRBJ2-6|.|.
CASSGTGTSFSGANVLTF
TGTGCCAGTAGTGGTACCGGGACAAGCTTCTCTGGGGCCAACGTCCTGACTTTC
>TRBV11-2|TRBJ2-1|few|TRBD1
CATQKGAESYNEQFF
TGTGCCACCCAAAAGGGGGCGGAGAGCTACAATGAGCAGTTCTTC
>TRBV5-1|TRBJ1-1|few|TRBD1
CASSRYPGQSLNTEAFF
TGCGCCAGCAGCCGGTATCCGGGACAGAGTTTGAACACTGAAGCTTTCTTT